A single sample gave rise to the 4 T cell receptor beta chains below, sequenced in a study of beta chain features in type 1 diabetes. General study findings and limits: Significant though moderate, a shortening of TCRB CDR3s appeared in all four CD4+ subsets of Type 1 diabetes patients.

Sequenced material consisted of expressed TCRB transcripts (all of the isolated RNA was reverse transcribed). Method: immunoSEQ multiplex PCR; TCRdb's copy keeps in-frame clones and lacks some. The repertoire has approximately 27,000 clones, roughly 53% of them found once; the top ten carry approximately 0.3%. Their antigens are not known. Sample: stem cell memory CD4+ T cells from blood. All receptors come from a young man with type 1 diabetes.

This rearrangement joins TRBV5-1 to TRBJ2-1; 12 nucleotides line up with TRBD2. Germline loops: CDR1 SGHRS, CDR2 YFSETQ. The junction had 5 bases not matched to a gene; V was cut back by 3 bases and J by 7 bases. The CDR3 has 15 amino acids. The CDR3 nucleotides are TGCGCCAGCAGCTCCGGGACTAGCGGGCCAAATGAGCAGTTCTTC. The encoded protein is CASSSGTSGPNEQFF. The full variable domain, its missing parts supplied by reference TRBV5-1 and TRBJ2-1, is KAGVTQTPRYLIKTRGQQVTLSCSPISGHRSVSWYQQTPGQGLQFLFEYFSETQRNKGNFPGRFSGRQFSNSRSEMNVSTLELGDSALYLCASSSGTSGPNEQFFGPGTRLTVL.

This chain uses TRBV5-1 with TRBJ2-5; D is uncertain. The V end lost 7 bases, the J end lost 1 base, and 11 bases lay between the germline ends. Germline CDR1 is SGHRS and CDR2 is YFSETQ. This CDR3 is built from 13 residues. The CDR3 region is CASGSGGQETQYF. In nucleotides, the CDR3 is TGCGCCAGCGGTAGTGGCGGCCAAGAGACCCAGTACTTC.

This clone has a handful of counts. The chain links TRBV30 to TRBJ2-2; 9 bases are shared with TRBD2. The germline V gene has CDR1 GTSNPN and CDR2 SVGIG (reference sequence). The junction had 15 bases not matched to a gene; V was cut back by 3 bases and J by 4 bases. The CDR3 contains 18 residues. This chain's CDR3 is CAWRTGGLAGPSTGELFF. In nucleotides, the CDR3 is TGTGCCTGGAGAACCGGGGGGCTAGCGGGACCTTCCACCGGGGAGCTGTTTTTT.

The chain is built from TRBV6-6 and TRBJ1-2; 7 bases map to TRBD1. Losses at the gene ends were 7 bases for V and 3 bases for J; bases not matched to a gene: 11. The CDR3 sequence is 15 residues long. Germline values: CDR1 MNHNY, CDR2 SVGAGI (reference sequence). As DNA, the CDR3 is TGTGCCAGCACCTGGGCCGAAACAGGGGACTATGGCTACACCTTC. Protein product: CASTWAETGDYGYTF.